Here is one T cell receptor beta chain with its context. This record belongs to a study of T cell responses to AZD1222 COVID-19 vaccine. Across the study: Second doses at about 4 or about 12 weeks were pooled.

Generated by immunoSEQ multiplex PCR, the TCRdb table keeps only in-frame clones and is missing some. The data show roughly 130,000 clones, roughly 90% seen once. V lost 5 bases and J 0 bases, leaving 23 bases between the germline ends. This CDR3 is built from 18 residues. In germline, CDR1 is MDHEN, CDR2 SYDVKM. The TCR sequence derives from an adult in good health. The J gene is TRBJ2-7, the V gene TRBV28, with a tentative D call TRBD2 (6 bases). This material consisted of peripheral blood, taken on day 0 of AZD1222 vaccination. This CDR3 is CASSKGGLARYFSYEQYF. In nucleotides, the CDR3 is TGTGCCAGCAGTAAGGGCGGGCTAGCGAGATATTTCTCCTACGAGCAGTACTTC.